Following are 18 T cell receptor beta chains from one sample sequenced in a study of identical twins. TCRdb recomputed calls from the 5' RACE reads with MiXCR, one row per CDR3 protein. The table records 690,000 or so distinct CDR3 sequences, 8.5% to 9.5% of them present only once. These data were also reused for a study on yellow fever vaccine responses in identical twins.

The source material was PBMCs. The source is a woman aged 18-29 years in good health.

The table lists this clonotype with a few counts. This chain connects TRBV28 to TRBJ2-4; no clear D. Trimming removed 6 bases from V and 0 bases from J, with 15 bases in between. The V gene's germline CDR1 is MDHEN and CDR2 SYDVKM. This CDR3 comprises 16 residues. CDR3 in DNA: TGTGCCAGCAGCCCCAAGGCAGCTTTAGCCAAAAACATTCAGTACTTC. This encodes CASSPKAALAKNIQYF.

V and J are TRBV4-3 and TRBJ2-1; tentatively, D is TRBD1 or TRBD2 (5 bases each). Germline-derived CDR1 and CDR2 are LGHNA and YSLEER. The CDR3 sequence is 15 residues long. Trimming left V 1 base short and J 4 bases short, with 11 bases between. CDR3 region: CASSQGGFGYNEQFF. CDR3 DNA: TGCGCCAGCAGCCAAGGGGGGTTCGGTTACAATGAGCAGTTCTTC.

This clonotype was observed at least ten times. The chain is built from TRBV6-1 and TRBJ1-5; D perhaps matches TRBD1 (5 bases). The V end was cut by 8 bases, the J end by 0 bases, with 11 bases between. This CDR3 has 14 amino acids. The germline gives CDR1 MNHNS, CDR2 SASEGT. This CDR3 reads CASGAANSNQPQHF. Written as DNA, the CDR3 is TGTGCCAGCGGGGCAGCTAATAGCAATCAGCCCCAGCATTTT.

This rearrangement joins TRBV3-1 to TRBJ2-2, with 7 bases aligning to TRBD2. Germline values: CDR1 LGHDT, CDR2 YNNKEL (reference sequence). V gave up 11 bases and J gave up 6 bases; unmatched junction bases: 15. The CDR3 spans 15 residues. This chain's CDR3 is CACSQRRERPGELFF. CDR3 DNA sequence: TGTGCCTGCTCCCAAAGGCGGGAGAGACCCGGGGAGCTGTTTTTT.

This chain joins TRBV20-1 and TRBJ1-6; 8 bases fit TRBD1. The ends lost 6 bases at V and 9 bases at J; junction bases unmatched: 10. The CDR3 totals 14 residues. From germline, CDR1 is DFQATT and CDR2 SNEGSKA (reference sequence). This chain's CDR3 is CSARLTGDSSPLHF. In DNA, the CDR3 is TGCAGTGCCAGATTGACAGGGGATAGTTCACCCCTCCACTTT.

The rearrangement links TRBV5-1 to TRBJ2-1; D possibly corresponds to TRBD1 (6 bases). Trimming removed 7 bases from V and 2 bases from J, with 13 bases in between. Germline loops: CDR1 SGHRS, CDR2 YFSETQ. CDR3 length: 14 amino acids. CDR3 protein: CASSGVMPYNEQFF. DNA of the CDR3: TGCGCCAGCTCAGGGGTAATGCCCTACAATGAGCAGTTCTTC. Using reference TRBV5-1 and TRBJ2-1 for the parts outside the CDR3, the full variable domain is KAGVTQTPRYLIKTRGQQVTLSCSPISGHRSVSWYQQTPGQGLQFLFEYFSETQRNKGNFPGRFSGRQFSNSRSEMNVSTLELGDSALYLCASSGVMPYNEQFFGPGTRLTVL.

This chain connects TRBV20-1 to TRBJ2-3; weak D call: TRBD1 (5 bases). The length of the CDR3 is 15 residues. Germline lookup yields CDR1 DFQATT and CDR2 SNEGSKA (reference sequence). V was clipped by 2 bases and J by 2 bases, with 14 bases between them. CDR3 sequence reads: CSARSDRQHTDTQYF. Here the CDR3 DNA reads TGCAGTGCTAGATCCGACAGACAGCACACAGATACGCAGTATTTT.

The sample holds many counts of this clonotype. The chain carries TRBV28 and TRBJ1-1, with a tentative D call TRBD1 (5 bases). CDR3 length equals 15 residues. The germline V gene encodes CDR1 MDHEN and CDR2 SYDVKM. Trimming took off 6 bases at V and 5 bases at J, with 19 bases between the two ends. CDR3 nucleotides: TGTGCCAGCAGCCTCAGACAGACCGGAGATACTGAAGCTTTCTTT. It is translated as CASSLRQTGDTEAFF.

This clonotype has only a few counts. The chain couples TRBV9 to TRBJ2-1, with D perhaps matching TRBD2 (5 bases). The CDR3 is made up of 16 amino acids. CDR1 SGDLS and CDR2 YYNGEE come from the germline V gene. V was clipped by 4 bases and J by 2 bases, with 16 bases between them. CDR3 DNA: TGTGCCAGCAGCACGACGGGGAAGTCGCCCTACAATGAGCAGTTCTTC. Translated: CASSTTGKSPYNEQFF. Full variable domain (remainder filled in from reference TRBV9 and TRBJ2-1): DSGVTQTPKHLITATGQRVTLRCSPRSGDLSVYWYQQSLDQGLQFLIQYYNGEERAKGNILERFSAQQFPDLHSELNLSSLELGDSALYFCASSTTGKSPYNEQFFGPGTRLTVL.

This clonotype has just a few counts. The V call is TRBV12-3 or TRBV12-4, the J call TRBJ2-3; 9 positions match TRBD2. The CDR3 covers 14 residues. Trimming removed 6 bases from V and 6 bases from J; junction bases left unmatched: 7. The CDR3 loop reads CASRLSGGGDTQYF. The CDR3 DNA follows: TGTGCCAGCAGGCTTAGCGGGGGAGGTGATACGCAGTATTTT.

This chain connects TRBV10-3 to TRBJ2-2; D is uncertain. This CDR3 has 13 amino acids. Deletions cut 10 bases from V and 0 bases from J, with 9 bases between. Germline V gene lookup returns CDR1 ENHRY and CDR2 SYGVKD. The CDR3 loop reads CATRGSNTGELFF. CDR3 coding DNA: TGTGCCACCCGAGGCTCGAACACCGGGGAGCTGTTTTTT.

This clonotype was seen a handful of times. This rearrangement joins TRBV12-5 to TRBJ2-3, with 9 bases fitting TRBD2. This CDR3 has 18 amino acids. The germline V gene encodes CDR1 LGHNT and CDR2 FRNRAP. Trimming removed 6 bases from V and 2 bases from J; junction bases left unmatched: 15. CDR3 amino acids: CASGAGGKAGGHTDTQYF. CDR3 nucleotides: TGTGCTAGTGGGGCCGGGGGGAAGGCGGGAGGGCACACAGATACGCAGTATTTT.

J is TRBJ2-5 and V is TRBV20-1; TRBD1 aligns across 9 bases. This CDR3 spans 13 amino acids. After removal of 7 bases from V and 9 bases from J, the junction contained 12 bases not matched to a gene. Per the germline V gene, CDR1 is DFQATT and CDR2 is SNEGSKA (reference sequence). The CDR3 here is CSVPLRDRESQYF. CDR3 nucleotide sequence: TGCAGTGTACCGCTTCGGGACAGGGAGTCCCAGTACTTC.

This chain joins TRBV28 and TRBJ2-3; D perhaps matches TRBD1 (6 bases). This CDR3 is built from 14 residues. Germline V gene sequence: CDR1 MDHEN, CDR2 SYDVKM. Trimming took 2 bases from V and 3 from J, leaving 9 bases between them. CDR3 bases: TGTGCCAGCAGTTTAGGGGGCAAGACAGATACGCAGTATTTT. It is translated as CASSLGGKTDTQYF.

This clonotype was counted a few times. This CDR3 is CASSQAPSGSQSNEQFF. DNA of the CDR3: TGTGCCAGCAGCCAAGCCCCTAGCGGGAGTCAGAGCAATGAGCAGTTCTTC. The genes are TRBV3-1 and TRBJ2-1; 10 bases fit TRBD2. Germline CDR1 LGHDT, CDR2 YNNKEL (reference sequence). J was trimmed by 6 bases and V by 1 base; bases with no gene match: 9. The CDR3 is made up of 17 amino acids.

The chain recombines TRBV7-6 with TRBJ2-7, with 10 positions matching TRBD2. Germline V gene lookup returns CDR1 SGHVS and CDR2 FNYEAQ. Germline trimming cut 0 bases from V and 0 bases from J; bases unmatched to any gene: 8. The CDR3 has 18 amino acids. The CDR3 sequence: CASSLALSAGGSSYEQYF. In nucleotides, the CDR3 is TGTGCCAGCAGCTTAGCCCTTTCAGCGGGGGGGAGCTCCTACGAGCAGTACTTC.

This clonotype was detected many times. This chain links TRBV7-3 with TRBJ2-3; 12 positions agree with TRBD2. The germline V gene has CDR1 SGHTA and CDR2 FQGTGA. CDR3 length: 14 residues. Germline trimming cut 3 bases from V and 5 bases from J; bases unmatched to any gene: 0. CDR3 coding DNA: TGTGCCAGCAGCTTGACTAGCGGGAGAGATACGCAGTATTTT. This sequence encodes CASSLTSGRDTQYF. The whole variable domain, filled in from reference TRBV7-3 and TRBJ2-3, reads GAGVSQTPSNKVTEKGKYVELRCDPISGHTALYWYRQSLGQGPEFLIYFQGTGAADDSGLPNDRFFAVRPEGSVSTLKIQRTERGDSAVYLCASSLTSGRDTQYFGPGTRLTVL.

In its sample, this clonotype was seen a few times. The rearrangement joins TRBV6-1 to TRBJ2-7; D might be TRBD1 or TRBD2, each matching 5 bases. Between the trimmed V and J ends, which lost 6 bases and 3 bases, there was a span of 18 bases. Germline V gene lookup returns CDR1 MNHNS and CDR2 SASEGT. This CDR3 has 15 residues. CDR3 protein: CASSEPGRVDYEQYF. In DNA, the CDR3 is TGTGCCAGCAGCGAACCGGGACGGGTGGACTACGAGCAGTACTTC.